The next 13 T cell receptor beta chains were all read from a single sample in a study of cytomegalovirus exposure and HLA in healthy donors. PCR primers comprised 60 Vbeta and 13 Jbeta primers. Sequencing used immunoSEQ multiplex PCR; TCRdb keeps in-frame clones, though not all of them. The sample has about 170,000 clones, roughly four fifths seen once. The sample taken for sequencing was PBMCs. These receptors were obtained from a woman aged 25 to 39 in good health and CMV-seropositive.

The chain has TRBV5-1 and TRBJ2-6, with TRBD1 identical over 9 bases. Germline CDR1 is SGHRS and CDR2 is YFSETQ. V was pared by 3 bases and J by 4 bases, with 5 bases of the junction left unmatched. The CDR3 totals 16 residues. The CDR3 DNA sequence: TGCGCCAGCAGCTGGGGGGACAGGGAAGGGGCCAACGTCCTGACTTTC. Translation gives CASSWGDREGANVLTF.

This chain links TRBV18 with TRBJ2-1; D might be TRBD2 (6 bases). This CDR3 comprises 13 residues. V lost 3 bases and J 8 bases, leaving 11 bases between the germline ends. The V gene's germline CDR1 is KGHSH and CDR2 LQKENI. As DNA, the CDR3 is TGTGCCAGCTCACCCCGACTAGACGATGAGCAGTTCTTC. Protein: CASSPRLDDEQFF.

The J gene is TRBJ1-2, the V gene TRBV19, with D possibly being TRBD1 (6 bases). Germline lookup yields CDR1 LNHDA and CDR2 SQIVND (reference sequence). CDR3 length equals 10 residues. The V end was cut by 10 bases, the J end by 8 bases, with 11 bases between. In DNA, the CDR3 is TGTGCCACCAGGACAGAAGGCTACACCTTC. Its translation: CATRTEGYTF.

The genes are TRBV19 and TRBJ1-5, with D uncertain. Trimming left V 9 bases short and J 3 bases short, with 18 bases between. The germline V gene encodes CDR1 LNHDA and CDR2 SQIVND (reference sequence). The CDR3 covers 15 residues. DNA for the CDR3: TGTGCCAGCCGGGTTGGCGGTGCCCTCAATCAGCCCCAGCATTTT. Protein product: CASRVGGALNQPQHF.

Details on this clone: The sample has other DNA sequences that encode this CDR3 too. The J gene is TRBJ1-2, the V gene TRBV28, with D unclear. CDR3 length: 12 amino acids. Germline loops: CDR1 MDHEN, CDR2 SYDVKM. The germline V and J ends were trimmed by 2 bases and 5 bases, with 6 bases remaining between them. The chain's CDR3 is CASSLRGYGYTF. The CDR3 DNA is TGTGCCAGCAGTTTACGGGGATATGGCTACACCTTC.

The chain is built from TRBV18 and TRBJ2-7; 8 positions agree with TRBD2. This CDR3 has 15 amino acids. Germline V gives CDR1 KGHSH, CDR2 LQKENI. With V trimmed by 0 bases and J by 1 base, 2 bases remained unmatched. The CDR3 region is CASSPPGGGSYEQYF. For the CDR3, the DNA is TGTGCCAGCTCACCACCGGGCGGGGGGTCCTACGAGCAGTACTTC.

V usage is TRBV11-2 and J usage is TRBJ2-1, with no clear D. The CDR3 extends over 14 amino acids. Germline-derived CDR1 and CDR2 are SGHAT and FQNNGV. V lost 0 bases and J 1 base, leaving 4 bases between the germline ends. This CDR3 is CASSLDGSYNEQFF. The CDR3 DNA sequence: TGTGCCAGCAGCTTAGACGGTTCCTACAATGAGCAGTTCTTC.

The chain links TRBV5-4 to TRBJ1-1; no clear D gene. CDR1 is SGHNT, CDR2 YYREEE, per germline (reference sequence). CDR3 length equals 15 residues. V gave up 0 bases and J gave up 0 bases, with 9 bases separating them. As DNA, the CDR3 is TGTGCCAGCAGCTTGGCCGGGAGAGTGAACACTGAAGCTTTCTTT. Its translation: CASSLAGRVNTEAFF.

The V gene is TRBV5-4, the J gene TRBJ2-7; 8 bases fit TRBD2. V shed 3 bases and J 3 bases; nucleotides not matched to a gene: 5. CDR1 and CDR2 (germline): SGHNT, YYREEE (reference sequence). This CDR3 comprises 14 residues. CDR3: CASSSGAGVYEQYF. In DNA, the CDR3 is TGTGCCAGCAGCTCGGGAGCGGGGGTCTACGAGCAGTACTTC.

V gene TRBV7-2 combines with J gene TRBJ1-1; D may be TRBD1 (5 bases). CDR1 and CDR2 from the germline V gene are SGHTA and FQGNSA. Trimming shortened V by 6 bases and J by 1 base, and 9 bases separated the two germline ends. The CDR3 covers 13 residues. CDR3 nucleotides: TGTGCCAGCAGAGGGGCTTGGAACACTGAAGCTTTCTTT. It translates to CASRGAWNTEAFF.

The chain uses TRBV19 and TRBJ1-6; tentatively, D is TRBD1 (5 bases). Trimming took off 5 bases at V and 7 bases at J, with 9 bases between the two ends. The CDR3 totals 13 residues. CDR1 and CDR2 (germline): LNHDA, SQIVND (reference sequence). The CDR3 here is CASSGTANSPLHF. The CDR3 nucleotides read TGTGCCAGTAGTGGGACTGCAAATTCACCCCTCCACTTT. The variable domain in full, completed from reference TRBV19 and TRBJ1-6, reads DGGITQSPKYLFRKEGQNVTLSCEQNLNHDAMYWYRQDPGQGLRLIYYSQIVNDFQKGDIAEGYSVSREKKESFPLTVTSAQKNPTAFYLCASSGTANSPLHFGNGTRLTVT.

The rearrangement joins TRBV4-2 to TRBJ2-7; possible D gene TRBD1, 6 bases. This CDR3 has 15 residues. Germline CDR1 is LGHNA and CDR2 is YNFKEQ. Trimming took 1 base from V and 2 from J, leaving 12 bases between them. The CDR3 protein is CASSQAGEPTYEQYF. The CDR3 DNA sequence: TGTGCCAGCAGCCAAGCAGGGGAACCCACCTACGAGCAGTACTTC.

The chain links TRBV9 to TRBJ1-2, with 7 bases that match TRBD1. Unmatched junction bases numbered 15, after V lost 6 bases and J lost 7 bases. The CDR3 consists of 15 residues. Germline V CDR1 and CDR2: SGDLS, YYNGEE. CDR3 protein: CASTGTEFFTFGYTF. The CDR3 bases are TGTGCCAGCACCGGGACAGAATTTTTTACGTTTGGCTACACCTTC.